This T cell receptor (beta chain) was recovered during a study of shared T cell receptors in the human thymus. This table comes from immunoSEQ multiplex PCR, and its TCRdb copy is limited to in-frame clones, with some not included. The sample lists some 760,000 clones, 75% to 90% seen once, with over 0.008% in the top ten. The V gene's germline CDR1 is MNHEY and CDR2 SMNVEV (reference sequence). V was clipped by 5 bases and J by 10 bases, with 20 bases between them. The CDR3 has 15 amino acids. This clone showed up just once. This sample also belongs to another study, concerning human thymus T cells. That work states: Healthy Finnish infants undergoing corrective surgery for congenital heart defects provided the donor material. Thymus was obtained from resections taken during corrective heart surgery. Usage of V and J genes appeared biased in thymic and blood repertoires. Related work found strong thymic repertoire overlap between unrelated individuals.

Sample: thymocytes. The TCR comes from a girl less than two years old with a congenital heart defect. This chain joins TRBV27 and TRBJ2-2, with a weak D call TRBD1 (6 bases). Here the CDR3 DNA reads TGTGCCAGCAGTCTCTACCCACAGGGTCTGGCGGAGCTGTTTTTT. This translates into CASSLYPQGLAELFF.